This entry concerns a single T cell receptor beta chain. This clonotype turned up a few times. The antigen it binds to is not known. One base away there is no much larger clone; base qualities are not given. This specimen comes from a study of identical twins (dated by TCRdb to about 2016). Regarding the study in general: To test whether fetal clonotypes persist, this study deep-sequenced TCR alpha and beta repertoires from monozygotic twins, from unrelated adults of various ages, and from cord blood. Replicate twin experiments were performed at different times using different library preparation protocols to rule out contamination.

The germline V gene supplies CDR1 ENHRY and CDR2 SYGVKD. V drops 10 bases and J drops 0 bases, leaving 18 bases in between. The CDR3 sequence holds 15 residues, the cysteine and phenylalanine included. CDR3 DNA is the only sequence kept; it has 45 bases, read in frame from the first base. All donors were healthy Caucasians. The twin cohort consisted of three pairs of female monozygotic twins, all aged roughly 18 to 30 years. RNA for TCR libraries was isolated from peripheral blood mononuclear cells. Broad study findings and their caveats: The excess sharing between twins in beta out-of-frame sequences was weaker because fewer shared sequences reduced the signal-to-noise ratio. Compared with coincidental sharing between unrelated individuals, out-of-frame TCR alpha sequences shared between twins showed an excess of sequences with low generation probability. Conclusions relied on cross-sectional statistical analysis, since the same donors could not be followed over many years. In monozygotic twins, recombination models systematically underestimated out-of-frame TCR alpha sharing, but the models matched the sharing seen between unrelated individuals. Abundant cord blood beta clonotypes had fewer insertions, young adult naive repertoires showed a similar but weaker trend, and memory repertoires showed no such trend. Invariant T cells such as MAIT and iNKT could partly confound zero-insertion analyses, although diverse VJ usage argued against such confounding for most clonotypes.

The library was produced with 5' RACE. TCRdb names Illumina HiSeq 2000 as the instrument used. Template switching introduced a universal primer binding site; the final cDNA contained a unique molecular identifier, enabling accurate counting of TCR cDNA molecules. Specific primers in the conserved constant-segment region were used to synthesize first-strand cDNA for the TCR alpha and beta chains. To control for contamination, every cDNA library was double barcoded, receiving both a SMART-Mk sample barcode and Illumina barcodes. TruSeq adapter sequences and Illumina sample barcodes were added in two successive PCR steps. The Illumina HiSeq platform was used with custom primers to sequence TCR alpha and beta cDNA libraries. In the original analysis: Raw reads were processed with MiGEC to extract unique molecular identifiers, and MiXCR was used to determine CDR3 positions. Recombination models were inferred per individual with the repgenHMM and IGoR tools using an EM algorithm. Shared clonotype analysis was performed with the tcR package in R, normalizing sharing by the product of cloneset sizes. To study raw recombination free of thymic and clonal selection effects, out-of-frame nonproductive sequences were analyzed. In-frame beta chains were kept once TCRdb had trimmed the public reads at Q25 with fastp and called clones with MiXCR. For every CDR3 protein sequence, its rows merge into one entry that carries the most common genes and DNA. For this entry, the V and J calls and clone size follow TCRdb and not the study's own pipeline. Recorded for this sample are around 680,000 distinct CDR3 sequences; around 8.3% of them occurred a single time. The ten largest clones take up 0.8% to 1% of the sample.

This sample was also put to use in a study of yellow fever vaccine responses in identical twins. The second study's authors report: The authors reported that the T cell response to vaccination in identical twins appeared partly convergent and partly personalized. In the study, vaccine-responding T cell clones were precisely tracked in identical twins.

The sample taken for sequencing was PBMCs. The chain uses TRBV10-3 and TRBJ1-1; TRBD1 could be the D gene, as 6 bases match. The sequence was obtained from a young woman in good health. The DNA sequence reads TGTGCCACCCAACTGGGGGGCGACATGAACACTGAAGCTTTCTTT. This codes for CATQLGGDMNTEAFF.